This is a list of T cell receptor beta chains from one sample in a study of shared clonotypes between healthy human individuals. Method: immunoSEQ multiplex PCR; TCRdb's copy keeps in-frame clones and lacks some. This table holds about 1.5 million clones, approximately 98% found once. Sequenced: naive CD4+ T cells sorted from blood. The receptors here all came from a young man in good health. CDR3s include the opening cysteine and the closing phenylalanine or tryptophan. Each record gives: clone size, D gene, J gene, V gene, CDR3 DNA, CDR3 protein. D genes are given only for firm matches. Clone size is not always given. Where it is, it says once, few, many or a class for expanded clones.

- - TRBJ2-2 TRBV5-1 TGCGCCAGCAGCTTGGGGTCCGCGAACACCGGGGAGCTGTTTTTT CASSLGSANTGELFF
- TRBD1 TRBJ1-5 TRBV15 TGTGCCACCAGCGGGGGACAGGGGTTGGGTCAGCCCCAGCATTTT CATSGGQGLGQPQHF
- - TRBJ2-7 TRBV6-5 TGTGCCAGCAGTTACTGGTCCACCTACGAGCAGTACTTC CASSYWSTYEQYF
- - TRBJ2-7 TRBV18 TGTGCCAGCTCACCACCTCGGCACACTTCCGAGCAGTACTTC CASSPPRHTSEQYF
- - TRBJ2-1 TRBV7-2 TGTGCCAGCAGCTTATTGACTAGGATGTTTGAGGGGCAGTTCTTC CASSLLTRMFEGQFF
- TRBD2 TRBJ2-5 TRBV9 TGTGCCAGCAGCTCTGGGTGGGGAGCGGGAGAAGTAGAGACCCAGTACTTC CASSSGWGAGEVETQYF
- TRBD1 TRBJ2-5 TRBV5-1 TGCGCCAGCAGACGCCGAAGACAGGGGGAAGAGACCCAGTACTTC CASRRRRQGEETQYF
- - TRBJ1-5 TRBV19 TGTGCCAGTAGTATAGACCACGCAAATCAGCCCCAGCATTTT CASSIDHANQPQHF
- - TRBJ1-2 TRBV2 TGTGCCAGCAGCTGGGTAAACTATGGCTACACCTTC CASSWVNYGYTF
- - TRBJ2-3 TRBV19 TGTGCCAGTAGTATGTTCCGGGCTGGGGATACGCAGTATTTT CASSMFRAGDTQYF
- TRBD1 TRBJ1-5 TRBV28 TGTGCCAGCAGTTTTTTATCGGGACAGGACGGTCAGCCCCAGCATTTT CASSFLSGQDGQPQHF
few - TRBJ1-5 TRBV7-9 TGTGCCAGCAGCCCCCAAGGGGGGGGCAATCAGCCCCAGCATTTT CASSPQGGGNQPQHF
- - TRBJ1-3 TRBV15 TGTGCCACCAGCAGCAGACACTCTGGAAACACCATATATTTT CATSSRHSGNTIYF
- - TRBJ2-3 TRBV4-3 TGCGCCAGCAGCCAAGATACACGGGGGGATACGCAGTATTTT CASSQDTRGDTQYF
- TRBD2 TRBJ2-1 TRBV10-1 TGCGCCAGCAGCTACGACGGACTAGCGGGAGTTAATGAGCAGTTCTTC CASSYDGLAGVNEQFF
- TRBD1 TRBJ1-3 TRBV5-1 TGCGCCAGCAGCTTGGTACAGGGGACTGGAAACACCATATATTTT CASSLVQGTGNTIYF
- - TRBJ2-3 TRBV5-1 TGCGCCAGCAGCTGGCGTTGGGAGACGCAGTATTTT CASSWRWETQYF
- TRBD1 TRBJ1-2 TRBV27 TGTGCCAGCAGTCCCTTACGGACAGGGGGGGTGGATGGCTACACCTTC CASSPLRTGGVDGYTF
- TRBD1 TRBJ2-1 TRBV18 TGTGCCAGCTCACAAAAAGGGGGCGGTGAGCAGTTCTTC CASSQKGGGEQFF
- - TRBJ1-5 TRBV7-2 TGTGCCAGCAGCTTAGTAGGTGGAAGCAATCAGCCCCAGCATTTT CASSLVGGSNQPQHF
once - TRBJ2-2 TRBV7-7 TGTGCTAGCCGGACAGAATTTTACACCGGGGAGCTGTTTTTT CASRTEFYTGELFF
- - TRBJ2-1 TRBV7-9 TGTGCCAGCAGCCCCCGTGGAGGGGCGACCTACAATGAGCAGTTCTTC CASSPRGGATYNEQFF
- - TRBJ2-6 TRBV18 TGTGCCAGCTCACCGGTCGATATGGTCCTGACTTTC CASSPVDMVLTF
- - TRBJ1-5 TRBV2 TGTGCCAGCAGTGAAGAAGGGCCGGGGCCCCAGCATTTT CASSEEGPGPQHF
- - TRBJ1-5 TRBV7-2 TGTGCCAGCAGCTTACGGGGGCAGCCCCAGCATTTT CASSLRGQPQHF
- - TRBJ1-1 TRBV18 TGTGCCAGCTCGCCTCAGGGGAACACTGAAGCTTTCTTT CASSPQGNTEAFF
- - TRBJ1-4 TRBV7-9 TGTGCCAGCAGCTTAGGGTACCTTAATGAAAAACTGTTTTTT CASSLGYLNEKLFF
- - TRBJ1-1 TRBV7-9 TGTGCCAGCAGGCACCGGGAGCAGGACACTGAAGCTTTCTTT CASRHREQDTEAFF